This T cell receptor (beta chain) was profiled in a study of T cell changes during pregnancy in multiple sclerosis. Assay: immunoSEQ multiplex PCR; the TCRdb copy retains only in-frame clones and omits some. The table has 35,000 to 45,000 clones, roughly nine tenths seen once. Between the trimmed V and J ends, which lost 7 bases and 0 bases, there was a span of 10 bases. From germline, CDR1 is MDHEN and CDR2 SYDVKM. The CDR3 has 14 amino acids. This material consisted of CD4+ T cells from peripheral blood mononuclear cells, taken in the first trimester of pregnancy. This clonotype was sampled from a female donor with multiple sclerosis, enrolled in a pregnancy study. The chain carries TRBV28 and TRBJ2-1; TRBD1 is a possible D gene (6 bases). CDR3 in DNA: TGTGCCAGCACCCAAGGGGGCTCCTACAATGAGCAGTTCTTC. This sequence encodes CASTQGGSYNEQFF.